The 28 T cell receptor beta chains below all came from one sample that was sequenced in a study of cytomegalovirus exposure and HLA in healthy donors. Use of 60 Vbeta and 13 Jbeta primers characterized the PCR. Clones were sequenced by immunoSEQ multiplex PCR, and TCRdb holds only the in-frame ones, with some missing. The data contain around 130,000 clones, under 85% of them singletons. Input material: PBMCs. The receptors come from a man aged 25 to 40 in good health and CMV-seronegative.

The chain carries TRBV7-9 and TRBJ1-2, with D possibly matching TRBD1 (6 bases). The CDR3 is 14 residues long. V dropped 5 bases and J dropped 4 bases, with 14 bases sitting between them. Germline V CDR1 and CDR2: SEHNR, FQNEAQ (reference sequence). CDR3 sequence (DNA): TGTGCCAGCAGCCCCTCGGGGGGCTCCTATGGCTACACCTTC. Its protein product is CASSPSGGSYGYTF. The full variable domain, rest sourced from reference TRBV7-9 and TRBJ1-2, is DTGVSQNPRHKITKRGQNVTFRCDPISEHNRLYWYRQTLGQGPEFLTYFQNEAQLEKSRLLSDRFSAERPKGSFSTLEIQRTEQGDSAMYLCASSPSGGSYGYTFGSGTRLTVV.

DNA for the CDR3: TGTGCCAGCAGTTACGGAGGGGGCGATGGCTACACCTTC. This translates into CASSYGGGDGYTF. V is TRBV6-5 and J is TRBJ1-2; 7 nucleotides match TRBD1. V was clipped by 2 bases and J by 6 bases; unmatched bases: 3. The length of the CDR3 is 13 residues. Germline CDR1 is MNHEY and CDR2 is SVGAGI.

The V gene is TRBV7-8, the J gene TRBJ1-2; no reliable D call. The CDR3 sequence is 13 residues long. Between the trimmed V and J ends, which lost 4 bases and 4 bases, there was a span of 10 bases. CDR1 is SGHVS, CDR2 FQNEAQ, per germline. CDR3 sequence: CASSSEDFYGYTF. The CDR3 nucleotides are TGTGCCAGCAGCTCCGAGGATTTCTATGGCTACACCTTC.

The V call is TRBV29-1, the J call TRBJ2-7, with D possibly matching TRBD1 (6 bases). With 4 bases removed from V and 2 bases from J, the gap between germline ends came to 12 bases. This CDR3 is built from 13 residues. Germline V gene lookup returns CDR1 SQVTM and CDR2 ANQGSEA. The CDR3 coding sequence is TGCAGCGTTGCGTCGGGACAAACCTACGAGCAGTACTTC. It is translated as CSVASGQTYEQYF.

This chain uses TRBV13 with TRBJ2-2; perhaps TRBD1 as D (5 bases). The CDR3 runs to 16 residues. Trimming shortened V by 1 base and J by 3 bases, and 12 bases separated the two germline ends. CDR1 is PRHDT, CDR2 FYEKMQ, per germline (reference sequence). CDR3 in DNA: TGTGCCAGCAGCTTAGACAGGAGCGTAGACACCGGGGAGCTGTTTTTT. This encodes CASSLDRSVDTGELFF.

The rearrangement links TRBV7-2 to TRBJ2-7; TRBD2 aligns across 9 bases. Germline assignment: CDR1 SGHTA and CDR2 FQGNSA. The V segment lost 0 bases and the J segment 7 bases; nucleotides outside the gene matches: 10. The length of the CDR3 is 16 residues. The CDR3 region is CASSLARSGRSGEQYF. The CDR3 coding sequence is TGTGCCAGCAGCTTAGCGCGTAGCGGGAGATCGGGTGAGCAGTACTTC. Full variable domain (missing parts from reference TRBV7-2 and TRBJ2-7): GAGVSQSPSNKVTEKGKDVELRCDPISGHTALYWYRQSLGQGLEFLIYFQGNSAPDKSGLPSDRFSAERTGGSVSTLTIQRTQQEDSAVYLCASSLARSGRSGEQYFGPGTRLTVT.

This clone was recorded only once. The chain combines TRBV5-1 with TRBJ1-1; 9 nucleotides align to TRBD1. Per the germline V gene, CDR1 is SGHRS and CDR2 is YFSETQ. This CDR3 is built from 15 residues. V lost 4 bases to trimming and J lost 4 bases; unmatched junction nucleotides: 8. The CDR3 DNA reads TGCGCCAGCAGCCAAGGACAGGGGCAGGGCACTGAAGCTTTCTTT. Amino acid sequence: CASSQGQGQGTEAFF.

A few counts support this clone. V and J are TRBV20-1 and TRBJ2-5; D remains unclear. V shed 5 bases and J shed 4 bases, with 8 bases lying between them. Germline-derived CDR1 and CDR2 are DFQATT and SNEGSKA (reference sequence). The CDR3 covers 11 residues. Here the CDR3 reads CSAEVRETQYF. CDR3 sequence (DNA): TGCAGTGCTGAGGTTAGAGAGACCCAGTACTTC.

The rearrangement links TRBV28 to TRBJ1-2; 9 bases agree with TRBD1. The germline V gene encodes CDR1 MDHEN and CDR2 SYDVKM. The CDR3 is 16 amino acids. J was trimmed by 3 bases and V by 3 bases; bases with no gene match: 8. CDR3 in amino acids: CASSFQPRTGDYGYTF. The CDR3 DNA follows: TGTGCCAGCAGTTTCCAACCCAGGACAGGGGACTATGGCTACACCTTC.

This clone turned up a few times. The CDR3 coding sequence is TGTGCCAGCAGCTTGGATACAGGCCACCTCTCTGGGGCCAACGTCCTGACTTTC. Amino acids: CASSLDTGHLSGANVLTF. The chain joins TRBV5-6 to TRBJ2-6, with D possibly being TRBD1 (5 bases). Germline CDR1 SGHDT, CDR2 YYEEEE. The CDR3 is 18 amino acids. Deletions cut 0 bases from V and 0 bases from J, with 13 bases between.

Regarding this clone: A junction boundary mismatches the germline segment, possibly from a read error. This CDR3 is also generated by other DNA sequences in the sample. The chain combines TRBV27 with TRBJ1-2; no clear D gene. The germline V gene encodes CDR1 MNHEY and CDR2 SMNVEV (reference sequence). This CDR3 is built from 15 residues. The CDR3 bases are TGCGCCAGCAGTTTAGAGGCCAGACTGGAATATGGCTACACCTTC. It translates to CASSLEARLEYGYTF.

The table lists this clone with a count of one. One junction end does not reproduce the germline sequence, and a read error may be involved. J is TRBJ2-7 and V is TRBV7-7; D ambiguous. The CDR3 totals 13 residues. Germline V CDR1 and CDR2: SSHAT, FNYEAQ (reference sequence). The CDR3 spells CASSSSRVHEQYF. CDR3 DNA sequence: TGTGCTAGCAGCTCGAGTAGAGTCCACGAGCAGTACTTC.

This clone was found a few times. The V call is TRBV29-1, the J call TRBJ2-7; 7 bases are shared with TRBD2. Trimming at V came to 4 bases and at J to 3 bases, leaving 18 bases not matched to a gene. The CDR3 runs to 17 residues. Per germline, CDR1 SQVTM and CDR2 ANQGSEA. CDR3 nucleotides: TGCAGCGTTGCCCCGCTTATTAGCGGGTCTATTGGCTACGAGCAGTACTTC. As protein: CSVAPLISGSIGYEQYF.

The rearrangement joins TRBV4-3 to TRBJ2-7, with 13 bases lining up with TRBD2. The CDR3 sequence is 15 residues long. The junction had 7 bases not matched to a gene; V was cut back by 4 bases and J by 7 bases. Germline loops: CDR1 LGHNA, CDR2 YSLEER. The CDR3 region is CASSPGLAGAGEQYF. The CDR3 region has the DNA TGCGCCAGCAGCCCCGGACTAGCGGGGGCGGGTGAGCAGTACTTC.

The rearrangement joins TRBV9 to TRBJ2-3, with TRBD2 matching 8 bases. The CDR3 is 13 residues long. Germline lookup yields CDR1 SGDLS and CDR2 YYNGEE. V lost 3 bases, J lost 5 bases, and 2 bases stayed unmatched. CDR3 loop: CASSASGGDTQYF. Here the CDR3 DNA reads TGTGCCAGCAGCGCGAGCGGGGGAGATACGCAGTATTTT.

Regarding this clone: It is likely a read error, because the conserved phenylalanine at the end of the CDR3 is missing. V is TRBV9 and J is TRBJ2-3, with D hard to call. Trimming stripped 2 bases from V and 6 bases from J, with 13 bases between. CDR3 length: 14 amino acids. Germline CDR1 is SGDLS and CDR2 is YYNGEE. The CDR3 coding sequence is TGTGCCAGCAGCGTCCCCGCGAATCAGGATACGCAGTATGTT. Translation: CASSVPANQDTQYV.

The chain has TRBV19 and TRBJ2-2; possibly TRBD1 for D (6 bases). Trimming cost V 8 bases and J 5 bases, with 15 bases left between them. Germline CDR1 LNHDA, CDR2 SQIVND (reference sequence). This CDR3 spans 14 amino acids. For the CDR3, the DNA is TGTGCCAGTTGTCCTTACCAGGGGACCGGGGAGCTGTTTTTT. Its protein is CASCPYQGTGELFF.

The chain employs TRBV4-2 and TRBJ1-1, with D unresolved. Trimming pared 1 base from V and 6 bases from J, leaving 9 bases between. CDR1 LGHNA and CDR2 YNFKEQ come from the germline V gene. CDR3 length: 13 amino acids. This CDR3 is CASSQVTYAEAFF. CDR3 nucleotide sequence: TGTGCCAGCAGCCAAGTTACTTACGCTGAAGCTTTCTTT.

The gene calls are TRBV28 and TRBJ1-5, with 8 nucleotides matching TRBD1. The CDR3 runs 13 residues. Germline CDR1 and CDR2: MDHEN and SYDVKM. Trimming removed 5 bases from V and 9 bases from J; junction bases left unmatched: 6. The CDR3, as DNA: TGTGCCAGCAGTCCCACAGGGGGTCCGCCCCAGCATTTT. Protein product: CASSPTGGPPQHF.

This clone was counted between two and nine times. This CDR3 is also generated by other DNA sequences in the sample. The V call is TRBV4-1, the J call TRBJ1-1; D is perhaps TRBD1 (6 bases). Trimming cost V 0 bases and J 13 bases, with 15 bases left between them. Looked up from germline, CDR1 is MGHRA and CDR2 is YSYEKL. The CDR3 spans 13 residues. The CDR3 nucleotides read TGCGCCAGCAGCCAAGAACCCTCCGGACAGTTTTTCTTT. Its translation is CASSQEPSGQFFF.

The CDR3, as DNA: TGCAGCGTTGGGTTCGCGGGGGCCTATCCCCTCGAGCAGTACGTC. Protein: CSVGFAGAYPLEQYV. The chain has TRBV29-1 and TRBJ2-7; possibly TRBD2 for D (7 bases). The CDR3 has 15 residues. Deletions cut 4 bases from V and 6 bases from J, with 22 bases between. CDR1 is SQVTM and CDR2 is ANQGSEA in the germline V gene.

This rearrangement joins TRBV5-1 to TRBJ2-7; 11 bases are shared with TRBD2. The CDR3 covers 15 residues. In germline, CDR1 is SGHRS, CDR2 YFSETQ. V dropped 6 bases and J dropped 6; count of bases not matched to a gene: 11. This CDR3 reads CASTPLAGGGGEQYF. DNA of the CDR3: TGCGCCAGCACCCCTCTAGCGGGAGGTGGTGGCGAGCAGTACTTC.

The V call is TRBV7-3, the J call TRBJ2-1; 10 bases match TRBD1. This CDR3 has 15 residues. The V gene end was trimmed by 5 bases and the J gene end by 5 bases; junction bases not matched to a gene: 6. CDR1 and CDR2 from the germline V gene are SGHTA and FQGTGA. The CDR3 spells CASSHEDRGDNEQFF. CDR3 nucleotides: TGTGCCAGCAGCCACGAGGACAGGGGGGACAATGAGCAGTTCTTC.

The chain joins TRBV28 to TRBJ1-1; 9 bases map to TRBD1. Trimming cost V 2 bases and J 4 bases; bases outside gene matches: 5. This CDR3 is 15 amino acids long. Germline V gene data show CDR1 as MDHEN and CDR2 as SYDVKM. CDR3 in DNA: TGTGCCAGCAGTTTAGGGACAGGGAAGGCCACTGAAGCTTTCTTT. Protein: CASSLGTGKATEAFF. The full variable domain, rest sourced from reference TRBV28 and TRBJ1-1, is DVKVTQSSRYLVKRTGEKVFLECVQDMDHENMFWYRQDPGLGLRLIYFSYDVKMKEKGDIPEGYSVSREKKERFSLILESASTNQTSMYLCASSLGTGKATEAFFGQGTRLTVV.

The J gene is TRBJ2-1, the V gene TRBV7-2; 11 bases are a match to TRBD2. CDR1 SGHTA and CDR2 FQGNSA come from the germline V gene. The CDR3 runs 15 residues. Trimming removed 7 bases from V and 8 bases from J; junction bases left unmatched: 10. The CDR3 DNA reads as TGTGCCAGCACCTCCACTAGCGGGAGATACTATGAGCAGTTCTTC. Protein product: CASTSTSGRYYEQFF.

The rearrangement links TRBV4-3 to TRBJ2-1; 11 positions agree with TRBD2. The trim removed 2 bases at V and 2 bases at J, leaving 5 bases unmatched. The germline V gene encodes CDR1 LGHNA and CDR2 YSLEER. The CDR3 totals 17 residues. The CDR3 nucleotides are TGCGCCAGCAGCCAACTACTAGCGGGGGCCCCCTACAATGAGCAGTTCTTC. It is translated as CASSQLLAGAPYNEQFF.

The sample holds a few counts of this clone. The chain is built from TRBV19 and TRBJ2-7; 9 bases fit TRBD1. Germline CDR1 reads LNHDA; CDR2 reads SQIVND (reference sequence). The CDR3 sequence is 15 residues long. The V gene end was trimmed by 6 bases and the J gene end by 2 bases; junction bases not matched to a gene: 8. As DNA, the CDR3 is TGTGCCAGTAGCTCAGGGGGGACAGGGCCCTACGAGCAGTACTTC. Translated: CASSSGGTGPYEQYF.

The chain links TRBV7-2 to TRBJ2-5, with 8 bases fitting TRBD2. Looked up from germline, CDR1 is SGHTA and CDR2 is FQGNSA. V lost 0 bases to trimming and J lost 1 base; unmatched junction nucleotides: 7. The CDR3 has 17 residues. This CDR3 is CASSLARSGGSQETQYF. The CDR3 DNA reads TGTGCCAGCAGCTTAGCGCGCAGCGGGGGTAGCCAAGAGACCCAGTACTTC.